The rows below give T cell receptor beta chains drawn from one sample of a study of beta chain features in type 1 diabetes. Data came from immunoSEQ multiplex PCR; TCRdb stores just in-frame clones and leaves some out. The sample includes about 360,000 clones, over 9.5% of them seen just once. Material for sequencing was naive CD4+ T cells from blood. These receptors originate from a man aged 18 to 35 in good health. The CDR3 runs from the conserved cysteine through the conserved F or W. D genes are given only for firm matches. The size field is filled for only some rows; it gives once, few, many or a size class.

TRBJ1-6 TRBV4-3 . TRBD1 TGCGCCAGCAGCCGAGGGACAGCCTATAATTCACCCCTCCACTTT CASSRGTAYNSPLHF
TRBJ1-1 TRBV7-9 . TRBD1 TGTGCCAGCAGCTTACAGGACAGGGGCACTGAAGCTTTCTTT CASSLQDRGTEAFF
TRBJ1-2 TRBV11-2 . . TGTGCCAGCAGCTTAGATCAGGCGAGAACCTTTAACTATGGCTACACCTTC CASSLDQARTFNYGYTF
TRBJ1-1 TRBV7-2 . . TGTGCCAGCAGCTTAAGTCCAGGTTTGAACACTGAAGCTTTCTTT CASSLSPGLNTEAFF
TRBJ2-1 TRBV5-4 . . TGTGCCTACGGTCTGACGGGATACAATGAGCAGTTCTTC CAYGLTGYNEQFF
TRBJ2-2 TRBV7-2 few TRBD1 TGTGCCAGCAGCCTTAGACAGGGGGCCGGGGAGCTGTTTTTT CASSLRQGAGELFF
TRBJ2-2 TRBV9 . . TGTGCCAGCAGCGGGGGGGGGCCGCAGAACACCGGGGAGCTGTTTTTT CASSGGGPQNTGELFF
TRBJ2-4 TRBV7-9 . . TGTGCCAGCAGCCAGATAACAGCTGACAAAAACATTCAGTACTTC CASSQITADKNIQYF
TRBJ2-7 TRBV6-5 few TRBD2 TGTGCCAGCAGTTCTGGGACTAGCGGGGCTGGATACGAGCAGTACTTC CASSSGTSGAGYEQYF
TRBJ2-3 TRBV29-1 . TRBD2 TGCAGCGTAACAGGACTAGCGGGAGCAGTTACGCAGTATTTT CSVTGLAGAVTQYF
TRBJ2-1 TRBV6-5 . . TGTGCCAGCAGTTACGATTTGGCGGGCTATGAGCAGTTCTTC CASSYDLAGYEQFF
TRBJ2-5 TRBV7-2 few TRBD2 TGTGCCAGCAGCTTAGTGGTAGCGGGCTTACAAGAGACCCAGTACTTC CASSLVVAGLQETQYF
TRBJ2-3 TRBV5-4 few TRBD2 TGTGCCAGCAGCTTGACGGCTAGCGGGAGATTAGAAGATACGCAGTATTTT CASSLTASGRLEDTQYF
TRBJ2-7 TRBV5-1 few . TGCGCCAGCAGCTTGTCAGGCCTCTCCCTCCTCTACGAGCAGTACTTC CASSLSGLSLLYEQYF
TRBJ1-2 TRBV30 few TRBD1 TGTGCCTGGAATACAGGGGCCCACTATGGCTACACCTTC CAWNTGAHYGYTF
TRBJ2-7 TRBV15 . TRBD1 TGTGCCACCGGGACAGGGGTGAGCTACGAGCAGTACTTC CATGTGVSYEQYF
TRBJ2-7 TRBV7-2 . TRBD2 TGTGCCAGCAGCTTAGTGGGCCTAGCGGACGAGCAGTACTTC CASSLVGLADEQYF
TRBJ2-4 TRBV18 few . TGTGCCAGCTCACCAGGGAGGGCCAAAAACATTCAGTACTTC CASSPGRAKNIQYF
TRBJ1-1 TRBV30 few . TGTGCCTGGAGTCGACAGTTGAACACTGAAGCTTTCTTT CAWSRQLNTEAFF
TRBJ2-7 TRBV27 few . TGTGCCAGCAGTTTATTCCTAAGGGGCTACGAGCAGTACTTC CASSLFLRGYEQYF
TRBJ2-1 TRBV4-1 few . TGCGCCAGCAGCCGGATTAGCGGACACAATGAGCAGTTCTTC CASSRISGHNEQFF
TRBJ2-5 TRBV5-5 . TRBD2 TGTGCCAGCAGCTTGGCCGGGACTAGATTCAGAGAGACCCAGTACTTC CASSLAGTRFRETQYF
TRBJ2-1 TRBV5-6 few TRBD2 TGTGCCAGCAGCCGGCGGGGGTTGTCCTACAATGAGCAGTTCTTC CASSRRGLSYNEQFF
TRBJ2-7 TRBV7-2 . . TGTGCCAGCAGCTTATATGGGCCGTACGGCGAGCAGTACTTC CASSLYGPYGEQYF
TRBJ1-5 TRBV19 few . TGTGCCAGTAGTATACAGGACAGCGGAAATCAGCCCCAGCATTTT CASSIQDSGNQPQHF
TRBJ2-7 TRBV28 few TRBD1 TGTGCCAGCAGTTTGACAGGGGTCTACGAGCAGTACTTC CASSLTGVYEQYF
TRBJ2-1 TRBV19 . TRBD2 TGTGCCAGTAGTATCCTAACTAGCGGGGCTTACAATGAGCAGTTCTTC CASSILTSGAYNEQFF
TRBJ2-2 TRBV7-2 few TRBD1 TGTGCCAGCAGCACCCGGACAGGGGTCAACACCGGGGAGCTGTTTTTT CASSTRTGVNTGELFF
TRBJ2-6 TRBV5-1 . TRBD1 TGCGCCAGCAGCGTGGACAGGAGCTACTCTGGGGCCAACGTCCTGACTTTC CASSVDRSYSGANVLTF
TRBJ2-2 TRBV7-9 . TRBD1 TGTGCCAGCAGCCTGGACAGGATTAACACCGGGGAGCTGTTTTTT CASSLDRINTGELFF
TRBJ1-6 TRBV5-6 . TRBD1 TGTGCCAGCAGCTGGGGGACAGGAGGAAATTCACCCCTCCACTTT CASSWGTGGNSPLHF
TRBJ2-3 TRBV4-3 few TRBD2 TGCGCCAGCAGCCTTGGGGGAGCGGGAGGTACAGATACGCAGTATTTT CASSLGGAGGTDTQYF
TRBJ2-5 TRBV19 few . TGTGCCAGTAGTATTGGAGCAGCAGCCCAGTACTTC CASSIGAAAQYF
TRBJ2-3 TRBV9 few . TGTGCCAGCAGCGTAGAGATTGGGGGCGACATTACAGATACGCAGTATTTT CASSVEIGGDITDTQYF
TRBJ1-6 TRBV4-3 . . TGCGCCAGCAGCCAACGACCGCCAGGAAATTCACCCCTCCACTTT CASSQRPPGNSPLHF
TRBJ1-1 TRBV5-5 . . TGTGCCAGCAGCTTTAACTGGAACACTGAAGCTTTCTTT CASSFNWNTEAFF
TRBJ2-7 TRBV19 . TRBD1 TGTGCCAGTAGTATATCCCCGGACAGGGTCGGCGAGCAGTACTTC CASSISPDRVGEQYF